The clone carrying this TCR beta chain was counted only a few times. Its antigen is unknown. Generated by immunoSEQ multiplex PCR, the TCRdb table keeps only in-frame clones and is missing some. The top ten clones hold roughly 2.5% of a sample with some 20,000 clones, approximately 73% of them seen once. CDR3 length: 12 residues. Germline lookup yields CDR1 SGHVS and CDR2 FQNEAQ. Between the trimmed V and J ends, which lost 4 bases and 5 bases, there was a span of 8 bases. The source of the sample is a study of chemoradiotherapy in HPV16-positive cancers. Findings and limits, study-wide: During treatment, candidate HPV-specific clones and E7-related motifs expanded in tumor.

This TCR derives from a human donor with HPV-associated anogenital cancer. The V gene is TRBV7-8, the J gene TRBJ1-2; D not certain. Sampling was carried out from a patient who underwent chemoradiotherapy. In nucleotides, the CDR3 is TGTGCCAGCAGCTCACAAGGATATGGCTACACCTTC. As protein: CASSSQGYGYTF.